This is a list of T cell receptor beta chains from one sample in a study of blood T cell repertoires in COVID-19. Assay: immunoSEQ multiplex PCR; the TCRdb copy retains only in-frame clones and omits some. The data contain 200,000 to 250,000 clones, 82% of them singletons. Sequenced sample: PBMCs or T cells enriched from blood (not recorded which). All receptors derive from a woman aged 55-69 years who had recovered from COVID-19. Each CDR3 is given with its conserved first and last residue. D genes are given only for firm matches. Size is stated for part of the rows, as once, few or many counts, or as a class when the clone is expanded.

>TRBJ2-7|TRBV3-1/TRBV3-2|-|-
TGTGCCAGCAGCCAAGGTCCTGGGCCCCAGTACGAGCAGTACTTC
CASSQGPGPQYEQYF
>TRBJ2-7|TRBV12-3/TRBV12-4|-|few
TGTGCCAGCAGTTCCTTAGCATCCAGTCTGTACTTC
CASSSLASSLYF
>TRBJ1-4|TRBV5-3|-|-
TGTGCCAGAAGCTTGGAAGGGGGGGTTAATGAAAAACTGTTTTTT
CARSLEGGVNEKLFF
>TRBJ2-7|TRBV29-1|TRBD2|-
TGCAGCGTTGGTAGTACCTGGAGCGGGAGTAGGTACGAGCAGTACTTC
CSVGSTWSGSRYEQYF
>TRBJ2-5|TRBV12-5|-|-
TGTGCTAGTGGTTTTCACTACAGGGAGAAAGAGACCCAGTACTTC
CASGFHYREKETQYF
>TRBJ2-7|TRBV6-5|-|once
TGTGCCAGCAGTTACATTGGGACAAACTACGAGCAGTACTTC
CASSYIGTNYEQYF
>TRBJ1-2|TRBV12-5|TRBD1|-
TGTGCTAGTGGTTTGCTGGGACAGGGACGCGGCTACACCTTC
CASGLLGQGRGYTF
>TRBJ2-1|TRBV19|TRBD2|-
TGTGCCAGTAGTATCCTAGCGGGAGAAGGGGAGCAGTTCTTC
CASSILAGEGEQFF
>TRBJ2-7|TRBV27|-|-
TGTGCCAGCAGTTCGGGGGGCCCGTACTACGAGCAGTACTTC
CASSSGGPYYEQYF
>TRBJ1-1|TRBV19|-|-
TGTGCCAGTAGTCCCGGCGGGCGGGGCACTGAAGCTTTCTTT
CASSPGGRGTEAFF
>TRBJ1-5|TRBV7-2|-|few
TGTGCCAGCAGCTTCTTGAGGGGCAGGGGATGGGATCAGCCCCAGCATTTT
CASSFLRGRGWDQPQHF
>TRBJ2-2|TRBV29-1|TRBD2|-
TGCAGCGTTGGGTGGAGGACTAGCGGGAGCGGGGGCACCGGGGAGCTGTTTTTT
CSVGWRTSGSGGTGELFF
>TRBJ2-1|TRBV5-6|TRBD1|-
TGTGCCAGCAGCATAACCAGGGGGTCACCTACCTACAATGAGCAGTTCTTC
CASSITRGSPTYNEQFF
>TRBJ2-7|TRBV10-3|-|-
TGTGCCATCAGTGACACTTTGAGCGAGCAGTACTTC
CAISDTLSEQYF
>TRBJ2-1|TRBV4-1|TRBD2|-
TGCGCCAGCAGCCAAGGAGGTGCGGGGGGGCTCGGTGAGCAGTTCTTC
CASSQGGAGGLGEQFF
>TRBJ2-7|TRBV11-2|TRBD1|-
TGTGCCAGCAGCTTAGGGGACAGAAACTCCTACGAGCAGTACTTC
CASSLGDRNSYEQYF
>TRBJ2-7|TRBV4-2|TRBD2|once
TGTGCCAGCAGCCAAGATTGGTTCGGCAGCTTGGGCCAGCGGGGGACCTACGAGCAGTACTTC
CASSQDWFGSLGQRGTYEQYF
>TRBJ2-2|TRBV7-9|-|-
TGTGCCAGCAGCTTACAACAGAACACCGGGGAGCTGTTTTTT
CASSLQQNTGELFF
>TRBJ2-1|TRBV6-5|-|once
TGTGCCAGCAGTTACCCCGGAAGCGGTAACTACAATGAGCAGTTCTTC
CASSYPGSGNYNEQFF
>TRBJ1-4|TRBV5-1|TRBD1|-
TGCGCCAGCAGCCGATACAGGGGTGGGGCAACTAATGAAAAACTGTTTTTT
CASSRYRGGATNEKLFF
>TRBJ1-2|TRBV9|-|-
TGTGCCAGCAGCGGAGGGGGTTTGGTGGGCTACACCTTC
CASSGGGLVGYTF
>TRBJ2-5|TRBV6-5|TRBD1|-
TGTGCCAGCAGTTTGCGGACAGGGGCTTCTACCCAGTACTTC
CASSLRTGASTQYF
>TRBJ1-1|TRBV19|-|-
TGTGCCACCGAACAGGGCGGTGCTGAAGCTTTCTTT
CATEQGGAEAFF
>TRBJ1-1|TRBV11-2|-|-
TGTGCCAGCAGCCAACAGGGGAACACTGAAGCTTTCTTT
CASSQQGNTEAFF
>TRBJ1-1|TRBV6-5|-|-
TGTGCCAGCAGTTCGGGGGGTTTAGGGGCTTTCTTT
CASSSGGLGAFF
>TRBJ1-6|TRBV6-5|-|-
TGTGCCAGCAGTTACTCAGGACACATTAATTCACCCCTCCACTTT
CASSYSGHINSPLHF
>TRBJ1-2|TRBV3-1/TRBV3-2|-|few
TGTGCCAGCAGCCAAGGACAGAACTATGGCTACACCTTC
CASSQGQNYGYTF
>TRBJ2-3|TRBV9|TRBD1|-
TGTGCCAGCAGCGTAGCTGGGGGACAGGGGAACACAGATACGCAGTATTTT
CASSVAGGQGNTDTQYF
>TRBJ2-7|TRBV27|TRBD1|-
TGTGCCAGCAGTTTGGGGACAGGCTACGAGCAGTACTTC
CASSLGTGYEQYF
>TRBJ2-3|TRBV15|TRBD1|-
TGTGCCACCAGCAGAGATTTGGGACAGGGGAATACGCAGTATTTT
CATSRDLGQGNTQYF
>TRBJ1-6|TRBV2|-|-
TGTGCCAGCAGTGATGGGACTGCAGGGTTGTCACCCCTCCACTTT
CASSDGTAGLSPLHF
>TRBJ1-6|TRBV14|-|-
TGTGCCAGCAGCCAAGATCCGGACAGCCGTAATTCACCCCTCCACTTT
CASSQDPDSRNSPLHF
>TRBJ1-1|TRBV18|-|few
TGTGCCACCGAACGGGGGGGCCGGGACACTGAAGCTTTCTTT
CATERGGRDTEAFF
>TRBJ1-6|TRBV7-9|-|-
TGTGCCAGCAGACCACAGGGCGGGAATTCACCCCTCCACTTT
CASRPQGGNSPLHF
>TRBJ2-7|TRBV27|-|once
TGTGCCAGCAGTTTATTTAAGGGACATCCTAGAAAGCAGTACTTC
CASSLFKGHPRKQYF
>TRBJ2-6|TRBV5-1|-|-
TGCGCCAGCAGCTTGGCCGACAGCCTGGCCGGGGCCAACGTCCTGACTTTC
CASSLADSLAGANVLTF
>TRBJ2-3|TRBV10-3|TRBD2|-
TGTGCCATCAGTGGAGGGACTAGCGGGGTCACTTTCACAGATACGCAGTATTTT
CAISGGTSGVTFTDTQYF
>TRBJ1-2|TRBV7-3|-|-
TGTGCCAGCAGCATGGGACAAAACTATGGCTACACCTTC
CASSMGQNYGYTF
>TRBJ2-7|TRBV28|TRBD1|-
TGTGCCAGCAGTTCCCCGGGACAGTTAACGCGGGAGCAGTACTTC
CASSSPGQLTREQYF
>TRBJ2-2|TRBV7-2|TRBD1|-
TGTGCCAGCAGCTTAGATAGGGGGCTAATCGGGGAGCTGTTTTTT
CASSLDRGLIGELFF
>TRBJ2-7|TRBV12-3/TRBV12-4|-|once
TGTGCCAGCAGTTTCCGTACAGTTTACGAGCAGTACTTC
CASSFRTVYEQYF
>TRBJ1-1|TRBV19|-|-
TGTGCCAGTAAGCCGGGTTATAGTGGGAACACTGAAGCTTTCTTT
CASKPGYSGNTEAFF
>TRBJ2-3|TRBV30|-|-
TGTGCCTGGAATCAGGGAACAGATACGCAGTATTTT
CAWNQGTDTQYF
>TRBJ1-4|TRBV25-1|-|-
TGTGCCAGCAGGCGTGGGGGGGAAGAAAAACTGTTTTTT
CASRRGGEEKLFF
>TRBJ1-1|TRBV5-1|-|-
TGCGCCAGCAGCTTGACAGGGATAGGCACTGAAGCTTTCTTT
CASSLTGIGTEAFF
>TRBJ1-6|TRBV5-1|-|-
TGCGCCAGCACCCAGGGGAGCCCCTATAATTCACCCCTCCACTTT
CASTQGSPYNSPLHF
>TRBJ1-2|TRBV30|-|-
TGTGCCTGGAGTACAGGGTTCGATGGCTACACCTTC
CAWSTGFDGYTF
>TRBJ2-2|TRBV5-1|TRBD2|-
TGCGCCAGCAGCTCACGGGTAACTAGCGGGAGTTTCGCCGGGGAGCTGTTTTTT
CASSSRVTSGSFAGELFF
>TRBJ1-2|TRBV7-9|-|-
TGTGCCAGCAGTTACGGGGACACTAATCAGAGAACCTTC
CASSYGDTNQRTF